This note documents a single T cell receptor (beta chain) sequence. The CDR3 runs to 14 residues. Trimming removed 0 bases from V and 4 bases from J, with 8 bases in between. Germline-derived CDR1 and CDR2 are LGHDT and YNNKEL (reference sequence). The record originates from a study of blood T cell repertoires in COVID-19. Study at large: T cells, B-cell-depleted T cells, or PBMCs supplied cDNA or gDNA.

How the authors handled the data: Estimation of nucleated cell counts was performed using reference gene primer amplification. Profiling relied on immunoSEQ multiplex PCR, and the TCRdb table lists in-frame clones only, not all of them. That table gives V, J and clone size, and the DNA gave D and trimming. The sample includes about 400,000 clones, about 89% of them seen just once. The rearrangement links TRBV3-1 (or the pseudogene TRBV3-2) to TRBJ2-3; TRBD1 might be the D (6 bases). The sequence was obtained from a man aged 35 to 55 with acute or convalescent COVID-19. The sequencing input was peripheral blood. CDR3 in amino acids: CASSQEWGPDTQYF. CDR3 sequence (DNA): TGTGCCAGCAGCCAAGAATGGGGGCCAGATACGCAGTATTTT.